The TCR beta chain under discussion was sequenced for a study of T cells in Graves' hyperthyroidism and ophthalmopathy. Findings and limits, study-wide: Most thyroid-expanded clonotypes above 0.001 were also found in blood.

This clonotype was detected ten times or more. Antigen unknown. TCR beta CDR3 sequences were amplified from RNA transcripts. An initial round of RT-PCR targeting the TCR CDR3 relied on the HTBI primer set. MiXCR was run by TCRdb on the multiplex PCR reads, yielding one entry per CDR3 protein. Here the sample spans a few hundred thousand distinct CDR3 sequences, about 14% being singletons. Germline assignment: CDR1 SGHNT and CDR2 YYREEE (reference sequence). The CDR3 has 13 residues. V was shortened by 7 bases and J by 5 bases, with 15 bases between the two germline ends. Sequencing used blood. The chain employs TRBV5-4 and TRBJ2-5; D not resolved. The receptor's source is a woman aged 25 to 39 with Graves' ophthalmopathy. CDR3 coding DNA: TGTGCCAGCCAACCCCAGTTTCAGGAGACCCAGTACTTC. This gives the protein CASQPQFQETQYF.